This passage covers 21 T cell receptor beta chains from one sample sequenced in a study of CD8+ T cells in alopecia areata. RNA was extracted and reverse transcribed into cDNA as the sequencing template. The assay was immunoSEQ multiplex PCR, and TCRdb's table has in-frame clones only and misses some. Among fewer than 350,000 clones listed, roughly 60% were seen once. The treatment denotes: oral pan-JAK inhibitor, 5-10 mg twice daily. The material sequenced was CD4+ T cells sorted from blood, taken at week 24, from a patient treated with tofacitinib. These receptor sequences come from a human donor with alopecia areata.

V usage is TRBV7-6 and J usage is TRBJ1-6; D gene uncertain. Germline V gene data show CDR1 as SGHVS and CDR2 as FNYEAQ. The CDR3 is 15 amino acids. V gave up 5 bases and J gave up 7 bases, with 15 bases separating them. CDR3 in amino acids: CASSPRTGRNSPLHF. CDR3 sequence (DNA): TGTGCCAGCAGCCCCCGGACGGGGAGAAATTCACCCCTCCACTTT.

In this sample, this clone turned up a few times. V and J are TRBV30 and TRBJ2-1, with 9 bases fitting TRBD1. Trimming removed 6 bases from V and 2 bases from J; junction bases left unmatched: 8. CDR1 is GTSNPN, CDR2 SVGIG, per germline (reference sequence). There are 15 residues in the CDR3. The CDR3 loop is CACSPGQGAYNEQFF. The CDR3 region has the DNA TGTGCCTGTTCACCGGGACAGGGAGCCTACAATGAGCAGTTCTTC.

The J gene is TRBJ2-3, the V gene TRBV18; no reliable D call. CDR3 length: 17 residues. With 1 base removed from V and 0 bases from J, the gap between germline ends came to 14 bases. Germline CDR1 reads KGHSH; CDR2 reads LQKENI. The CDR3 DNA reads as TGTGCCAGCTCACCACGGATGGAGACTTCTAGCACAGATACGCAGTATTTT. Protein: CASSPRMETSSTDTQYF.

A few counts support this clone. The J gene is TRBJ2-5, the V gene TRBV23-1, with TRBD2 as a possible D gene (6 bases). TRBV23-1 qualifies as an ORF whose function is uncertain. Trimming pared 3 bases from V and 4 bases from J, leaving 6 bases between. This CDR3 spans 12 amino acids. The CDR3 sequence is CASSQEGETQYF. The CDR3 nucleotides are TGCGCCAGCAGTCAGGAGGGAGAGACCCAGTACTTC.

The chain carries TRBV6-6 and TRBJ1-2, with unresolved D. V was trimmed by 4 bases and J by 8 bases, leaving 8 bases between them. Looked up from germline, CDR1 is MNHNY and CDR2 is SVGAGI (reference sequence). CDR3 length equals 11 residues. The CDR3 DNA is TGTGCCAGCAGTTTGGGAGGGGGCTACACCTTC. Translation: CASSLGGGYTF.

CDR3 nucleotide sequence: TGCGCCAGCAGCTTAACTAGCGGCCCCCGGAATGAGCAGTTCTTC. As protein: CASSLTSGPRNEQFF. The chain is built from TRBV5-1 and TRBJ2-1; TRBD2 matches at 8 bases. The CDR3 loop spans 15 amino acids. The V segment lost 2 bases and the J segment 7 bases; nucleotides outside the gene matches: 8. Germline-derived CDR1 and CDR2 are SGHRS and YFSETQ.

The V and J genes are TRBV5-6 and TRBJ1-1; 7 positions match TRBD1. After removal of 2 bases from V and 3 bases from J, the junction contained 7 bases not matched to a gene. The CDR3 spans 15 residues. Germline V lookup: CDR1 SGHDT, CDR2 YYEEEE. The CDR3 reads CASSFGDRVDTEAFF. In DNA form, the CDR3 reads TGTGCCAGCAGCTTTGGTGACAGGGTAGACACTGAAGCTTTCTTT.

This chain uses TRBV30 with TRBJ2-7; a possible D gene is TRBD1 (5 bases). Germline V gene sequence: CDR1 GTSNPN, CDR2 SVGIG (reference sequence). This CDR3 has 16 residues. V was clipped by 0 bases and J by 3 bases, with 18 bases between them. Here the CDR3 reads CAWSVFPPTGSYEQYF. The CDR3, as DNA: TGTGCCTGGAGTGTATTCCCCCCTACAGGAAGCTACGAGCAGTACTTC. Filled out from reference TRBV30 and TRBJ2-7, the complete variable domain reads SQTIHQWPATLVQPVGSPLSLECTVEGTSNPNLYWYRQAAGRGLQLLFYSVGIGQISSEVPQNLSASRPQDRQFILSSKKLLLSDSGFYLCAWSVFPPTGSYEQYFGPGTRLTVT.

The J gene is TRBJ1-1, the V gene TRBV6-5; 8 positions match TRBD1. The V segment lost 4 bases and the J segment 5 bases; nucleotides outside the gene matches: 9. The CDR3 length is 15 residues. Germline CDR1 is MNHEY and CDR2 is SVGAGI. CDR3 loop: CASSFILRTGTEAFF. The CDR3 DNA sequence: TGTGCCAGCAGTTTCATTCTTCGGACAGGGACTGAAGCTTTCTTT.

The gene calls are TRBV29-1 and TRBJ1-3; no firm D call. This CDR3 is 13 amino acids long. V lost 7 bases to trimming and J lost 0 bases, with 10 bases between them. CDR1 and CDR2 from the germline V gene are SQVTM and ANQGSEA. Here the CDR3 DNA reads TGCAGCGCTTACATAAGCTCTGGAAACACCATATATTTT. Translated: CSAYISSGNTIYF.

The chain links TRBV2 to TRBJ2-1; possibly TRBD1 for D (5 bases). V was cut by 3 bases and J by 4 bases, with 7 bases left in between. This CDR3 spans 13 amino acids. The germline V gene encodes CDR1 SNHLY and CDR2 FYNNEI. As DNA, the CDR3 is TGTGCCAGCAGTGAGGGGCAATACAATGAGCAGTTCTTC. The encoded protein is CASSEGQYNEQFF.

V usage is TRBV29-1 and J usage is TRBJ1-4; possibly TRBD1 for D (5 bases). Germline CDR1 and CDR2: SQVTM and ANQGSEA. This CDR3 is 15 amino acids long. Trimming shortened V by 4 bases and J by 1 base, and 13 bases separated the two germline ends. The CDR3 coding sequence is TGCAGCGTTGGCGCAGGGATCGAAACTAATGAAAAACTGTTTTTT. It translates to CSVGAGIETNEKLFF.

This sequence joins TRBV28 and TRBJ1-6, with D perhaps matching TRBD1 (5 bases). In germline, CDR1 is MDHEN, CDR2 SYDVKM. The CDR3 is 14 amino acids. V was shortened by 4 bases and J by 7 bases, with 11 bases between the two germline ends. The CDR3 coding sequence is TGTGCCAGCAGTTCCCCGGGGGGGAATTCACCCCTCCACTTT. Its translation: CASSSPGGNSPLHF.

This chain uses TRBV7-9 with TRBJ1-4; D is perhaps TRBD1 (5 bases). Between the trimmed V and J ends, which lost 2 bases and 1 base, there was a span of 8 bases. Germline CDR1 reads SEHNR; CDR2 reads FQNEAQ (reference sequence). The CDR3 totals 15 residues. The CDR3 DNA sequence: TGTGCCAGCAGCTTATTGGGGGGAACTAATGAAAAACTGTTTTTT. It is translated as CASSLLGGTNEKLFF.

V usage is TRBV25-1 and J usage is TRBJ1-2; 7 nucleotides match TRBD1. Per the germline V gene, CDR1 is MGHDK and CDR2 is SYGVNS. The CDR3 contains 14 residues. Trimming took 6 bases from V and 6 from J; bases not matched to a gene: 10. CDR3 DNA: TGTGCCAGCAGGGCGGGGGGAACAGGGGATGGCTACACCTTC. This encodes CASRAGGTGDGYTF.

The rearrangement joins TRBV29-1 to TRBJ2-7; the D is unclear. CDR3 length equals 15 residues. The germline V and J ends were trimmed by 2 bases and 1 base, with 15 bases remaining between them. Germline CDR1 and CDR2: SQVTM and ANQGSEA. In nucleotides, the CDR3 is TGCAGCGTTGAACTTGCCCTCCTCCCGTCCTACGAGCAGTACTTC. Amino acid sequence: CSVELALLPSYEQYF.

The CDR3 DNA reads as TGTGCCAGCTCACCCGACCAGGAGAGCTATGGCTACACCTTC. It is translated as CASSPDQESYGYTF. The rearrangement joins TRBV18 to TRBJ1-2; D unresolved. The V and J ends lost 3 bases and 4 bases respectively, with 12 bases between them. Per the germline V gene, CDR1 is KGHSH and CDR2 is LQKENI. The CDR3 is made up of 14 amino acids.

The J gene is TRBJ2-5, the V gene TRBV7-9, with 8 bases matching TRBD1. Germline lookup yields CDR1 SEHNR and CDR2 FQNEAQ (reference sequence). V trimming: 5 bases; J trimming: 5 bases; junction bases outside the gene matches: 10. The CDR3 has 15 residues. The CDR3 DNA is TGTGCCAGCAGCCAGGCCGGGACAGGTCGCGAGACCCAGTACTTC. It codes for CASSQAGTGRETQYF.

The rearrangement uses TRBV30 and TRBJ1-5; 7 bases are shared with TRBD1. Germline CDR1 reads GTSNPN; CDR2 reads SVGIG (reference sequence). Trimming at V came to 4 bases and at J to 2 bases, leaving 2 bases not matched to a gene. This CDR3 has 13 amino acids. The CDR3 DNA reads TGTGCCTGGAAGCAGGGGGGCAATCAGCCCCAGCATTTT. Amino acids: CAWKQGGNQPQHF.

On this clone: In the same sample, other DNA sequences code for this CDR3. The chain links TRBV10-3 to TRBJ2-5; D gene uncertain. Per the germline V gene, CDR1 is ENHRY and CDR2 is SYGVKD. This CDR3 contains 14 residues. With 0 bases removed from V and 5 bases from J, the gap between germline ends came to 10 bases. In nucleotides, the CDR3 is TGTGCCATCAGTGAGTCGAGTGGTGGGGAGACCCAGTACTTC. Its translation is CAISESSGGETQYF.

The gene calls are TRBV29-1 and TRBJ2-7; possibly TRBD1 for D (6 bases). This CDR3 spans 15 amino acids. The V and J ends lost 3 bases and 3 bases respectively, with 18 bases between them. CDR1 and CDR2 (germline): SQVTM, ANQGSEA. The CDR3 bases are TGCAGCGTTGATATGGGGGCAGGGACCGGCTACGAGCAGTACTTC. Its translation is CSVDMGAGTGYEQYF.